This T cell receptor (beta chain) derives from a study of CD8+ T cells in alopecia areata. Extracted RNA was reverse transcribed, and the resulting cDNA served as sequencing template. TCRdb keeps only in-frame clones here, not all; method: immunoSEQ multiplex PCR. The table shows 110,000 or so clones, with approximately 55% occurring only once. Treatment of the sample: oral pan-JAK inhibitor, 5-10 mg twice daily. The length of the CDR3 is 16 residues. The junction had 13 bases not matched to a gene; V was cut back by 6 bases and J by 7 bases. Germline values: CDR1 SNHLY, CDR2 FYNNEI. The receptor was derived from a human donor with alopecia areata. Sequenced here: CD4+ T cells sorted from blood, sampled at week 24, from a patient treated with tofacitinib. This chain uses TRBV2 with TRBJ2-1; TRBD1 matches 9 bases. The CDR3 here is CASRLTRGTGFNEQFF. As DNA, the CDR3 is TGTGCCAGCAGACTTACCCGCGGGACAGGGTTTAATGAGCAGTTCTTC.